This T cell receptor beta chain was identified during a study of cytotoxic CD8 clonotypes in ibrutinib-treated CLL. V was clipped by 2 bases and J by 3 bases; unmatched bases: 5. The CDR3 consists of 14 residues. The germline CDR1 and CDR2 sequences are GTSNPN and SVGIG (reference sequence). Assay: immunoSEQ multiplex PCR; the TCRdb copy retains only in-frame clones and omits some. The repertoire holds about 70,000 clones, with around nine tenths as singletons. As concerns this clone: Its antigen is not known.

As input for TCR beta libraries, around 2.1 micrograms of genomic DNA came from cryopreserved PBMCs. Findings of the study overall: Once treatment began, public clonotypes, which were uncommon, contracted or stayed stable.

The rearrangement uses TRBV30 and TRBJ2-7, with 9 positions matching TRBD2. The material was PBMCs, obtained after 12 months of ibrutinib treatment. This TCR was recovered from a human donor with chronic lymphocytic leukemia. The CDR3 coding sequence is TGTGCCTGGAGTCTAGAGACTAGCGGCTACGAGCAGTACTTC. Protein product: CAWSLETSGYEQYF.